These T cell receptor beta chains were read from a single sample in a study of blood T cell repertoires in COVID-19. Clones were sequenced by immunoSEQ multiplex PCR, and TCRdb holds only the in-frame ones, with some missing. The data contain over 200,000 clones, around nine tenths of them singletons. The sequencing input was peripheral blood. These TCRs come from a woman aged 60-70 years with acute or convalescent COVID-19. The CDR3 runs from the conserved cysteine through the conserved F or W. The order of the fields is clone size, J gene, D gene, V gene, CDR3 protein, CDR3 DNA. The D gene is left open where the match is weak. The listing skips clone size in some rows; elsewhere it reads once, few, many or a size class.

. | TRBJ2-1 | . | TRBV18 | CASSPQSSYNEQFF | TGTGCCAGCTCACCACAGAGCTCCTACAATGAGCAGTTCTTC
. | TRBJ1-2 | TRBD1 | TRBV7-9 | CASSVGQGGNYGYTF | TGTGCCAGCAGCGTCGGACAGGGAGGCAACTATGGCTACACCTTC
. | TRBJ2-7 | TRBD1 | TRBV23-1 | CARRGQVHSYEQYF | TGCGCCAGACGGGGACAGGTCCACTCCTACGAGCAGTACTTC
. | TRBJ1-2 | . | TRBV30 | CAWSVGVGGYTF | TGTGCCTGGAGTGTAGGGGTCGGAGGCTACACCTTC
. | TRBJ1-1 | TRBD1 | TRBV27 | CASSLSGSQGAGWNTEAFF | TGTGCCAGCAGTTTATCGGGTAGTCAGGGGGCCGGGTGGAACACTGAAGCTTTCTTT
once | TRBJ2-2 | . | TRBV7-8 | CASSFRSGAATGELFF | TGTGCCAGCAGCTTCCGTTCAGGGGCCGCCACCGGGGAGCTGTTTTTT
once | TRBJ1-4 | . | TRBV6-5 | CASSYSAGAANEKLFF | TGTGCCAGCAGTTACTCCGCGGGAGCAGCTAATGAAAAACTGTTTTTT
. | TRBJ2-7 | TRBD1 | TRBV11-2 | CASNRGGDYEQYF | TGTGCCAGCAACAGGGGTGGGGACTACGAGCAGTACTTC
. | TRBJ1-2 | . | TRBV15 | CATNGLGGYTF | TGTGCCACCAACGGACTTGGGGGCTACACCTTC
. | TRBJ1-5 | TRBD1 | TRBV19 | CASSIGTGFSQPQHF | TGTGCCAGTAGTATAGGGACAGGGTTTTCTCAGCCCCAGCATTTT
. | TRBJ1-2 | . | TRBV27 | CASSRRDTLHYGYTF | TGTGCCAGCAGTCGTAGGGACACCCTCCACTATGGCTACACCTTC
. | TRBJ2-3 | TRBD1 | TRBV5-1 | CASSSGQGDTDTQYF | TGCGCCAGCAGCTCGGGACAGGGGGACACAGATACGCAGTATTTT
. | TRBJ2-4 | . | TRBV12-3/TRBV12-4 | CASSLSDDLQYF | TGTGCCAGCAGTTTGAGCGATGACCTACAGTACTTC
. | TRBJ1-2 | TRBD1 | TRBV10-3 | CAIATGTGHYGYTF | TGTGCCATCGCTACCGGGACAGGGCACTATGGCTACACCTTC
. | TRBJ2-7 | . | TRBV2 | CASSVQRNYEQYF | TGTGCCAGCAGTGTCCAGCGAAACTACGAGCAGTACTTC
once | TRBJ2-5 | TRBD1 | TRBV15 | CATSRDFPGQTIRNQETQYF | TGTGCCACCAGCAGAGACTTCCCGGGACAGACGATCAGGAATCAAGAGACCCAGTACTTC
. | TRBJ2-7 | . | TRBV28 | CASSQTPSYEQYF | TGTGCCAGCAGTCAGACACCCTCCTACGAGCAGTACTTC
. | TRBJ2-4 | . | TRBV6-6 | CASSYYGSGNIQYF | TGTGCCAGCAGTTACTACGGGAGTGGAAACATTCAGTACTTC
. | TRBJ1-5 | . | TRBV3-1/TRBV3-2 | CASSQESRGVNQPQHF | TGTGCCAGCAGCCAAGAATCCCGGGGGGTCAATCAGCCCCAGCATTTT
. | TRBJ2-7 | . | TRBV18 | CASSPDRSYEQYF | TGTGCCAGCTCACCGGACAGATCCTACGAGCAGTACTTC
. | TRBJ2-3 | TRBD2 | TRBV3-1/TRBV3-2 | CASSQDFASGGYTQYF | TGTGCCAGCAGCCAAGATTTCGCTAGCGGGGGATATACGCAGTATTTT
. | TRBJ1-2 | . | TRBV7-9 | CASSLGQNYGYTF | TGTGCCAGCAGCTTAGGTCAGAACTATGGCTACACCTTC
. | TRBJ1-1 | TRBD1 | TRBV18 | CASSLDRDTEAFF | TGTGCCAGCTCCCTCGACAGGGACACTGAAGCTTTCTTT
. | TRBJ2-1 | TRBD2 | TRBV9 | CASNVDTSGYNEQFF | TGTGCCAGCAACGTCGATACTAGCGGCTACAATGAGCAGTTCTTC
. | TRBJ2-1 | . | TRBV9 | CASSVEREDQQGIGYNEQFF | TGTGCCAGCAGCGTAGAGAGGGAGGACCAACAGGGGATAGGATACAATGAGCAGTTCTTC
. | TRBJ1-5 | . | TRBV6-5 | CASSLESGSNQPQHF | TGTGCCAGCAGTCTCGAGTCAGGGAGCAATCAGCCCCAGCATTTT
. | TRBJ1-1 | . | TRBV5-1 | CASSFRADTEAFF | TGCGCCAGCAGCTTCCGAGCGGACACTGAAGCTTTCTTT
. | TRBJ1-4 | . | TRBV18 | CASSQRQEAEKLFF | TGTGCCAGCTCACAACGACAGGAGGCGGAAAAACTGTTTTTT
. | TRBJ1-2 | . | TRBV19 | CASSDGAIYGYTF | TGTGCCAGTAGTGACGGAGCGATCTATGGCTACACCTTC
. | TRBJ2-7 | . | TRBV6-5 | CASSYVATGLYEQYF | TGTGCCAGCAGTTACGTCGCGACAGGACTCTACGAGCAGTACTTC
. | TRBJ2-1 | TRBD2 | TRBV18 | CASSPVLGLAGGNEQFF | TGTGCCAGCTCACCAGTGCTAGGACTAGCGGGAGGGAATGAGCAGTTCTTC
. | TRBJ1-3 | . | TRBV23-1 | CASSHPILQGSSGNTIYF | TGCGCCAGCAGTCACCCCATCCTCCAGGGTAGTTCGGGAAACACCATATATTTT
. | TRBJ1-1 | TRBD1 | TRBV24-1 | CATGTVNTEAFF | TGTGCCACCGGGACAGTGAACACTGAAGCTTTCTTT
. | TRBJ2-5 | . | TRBV6-6 | CASGSPQYQETQYF | TGTGCCAGCGGCTCGCCCCAGTACCAAGAGACCCAGTACTTC
. | TRBJ1-3 | . | TRBV5-4 | CASSFEDSGNTIYF | TGTGCCAGCAGCTTTGAGGACAGTGGAAACACCATATATTTT
. | TRBJ2-3 | TRBD2 | TRBV24-1 | CATSALREGTSTDTQYF | TGTGCCACCAGTGCCCTTAGGGAGGGCACTAGCACAGATACGCAGTATTTT
. | TRBJ2-7 | . | TRBV21-1 | CASNGGVGTDSYEQYF | TGTGCCAGCAACGGGGGGGTTGGGACGGACTCCTACGAGCAGTACTTC
. | TRBJ1-2 | . | TRBV4-2 | CASSQGRRGAGGNGYTF | TGTGCCAGCAGCCAAGGACGGAGGGGCGCGGGGGGAAATGGCTACACCTTC
once | TRBJ1-4 | . | TRBV25-1 | CASSDRGTNEKLFF | TGTGCCAGCAGTGACAGGGGAACTAATGAAAAACTGTTTTTT
once | TRBJ2-7 | TRBD2 | TRBV13 | CASSPGLAGSYEQYF | TGTGCCAGCAGCCCGGGACTAGCGGGATCCTACGAGCAGTACTTC
. | TRBJ2-3 | . | TRBV18 | CASSPPGINTQYF | TGTGCCAGCTCACCGCCAGGGATAAATACGCAGTATTTT
. | TRBJ2-1 | TRBD2 | TRBV5-6 | CASSFSSGRVHNEQFF | TGTGCCAGCAGCTTCTCTAGCGGGAGGGTTCACAATGAGCAGTTCTTC
few | TRBJ2-7 | . | TRBV7-2 | CASSLSGGEQYF | TGTGCCAGCAGCTTATCCGGGGGAGAGCAGTACTTC
. | TRBJ1-5 | TRBD1 | TRBV19 | CASRIPGTAIPFSNQPQHF | TGTGCCAGTAGGATTCCCGGGACAGCCATCCCCTTTAGCAATCAGCCCCAGCATTTT
. | TRBJ1-5 | . | TRBV30 | CAWSHQTGQPQHF | TGTGCCTGGAGCCACCAGACAGGTCAGCCCCAGCATTTT
. | TRBJ2-2 | TRBD2 | TRBV5-6 | CASSLLSGGATGELFF | TGTGCCAGCAGCTTGTTAAGCGGGGGGGCAACCGGGGAGCTGTTTTTT
once | TRBJ1-5 | . | TRBV19 | CASSIVSSNQPQHF | TGTGCCAGTAGTATAGTCTCTAGCAATCAGCCCCAGCATTTT
many | TRBJ1-2 | TRBD1 | TRBV19 | CASSIPGTGGGYTF | TGTGCCAGTAGTATCCCGGGGACAGGGGGCGGCTACACCTTC
. | TRBJ2-5 | . | TRBV5-6 | CASSLVSEWVRGREETQYF | TGTGCCAGCAGCTTGGTTAGTGAGTGGGTCAGGGGAAGGGAAGAGACCCAGTACTTC
. | TRBJ2-7 | TRBD1 | TRBV10-1 | CASSESGQGPHEQYF | TGCGCCAGCAGTGAGTCGGGACAGGGGCCCCACGAGCAGTACTTC
. | TRBJ2-3 | . | TRBV7-6 | CASSSPPGASSTDTQYF | TGTGCCAGCAGCTCACCCCCGGGAGCCTCTAGCACAGATACGCAGTATTTT